Listed here is a single TCR beta chain. Profiling relied on immunoSEQ multiplex PCR, and the TCRdb table lists in-frame clones only, not all of them. The table records more than 95,000 clones, around nine tenths of them present only once. The sample originates from a study of control samples from healthy donors and cancer patients. Germline V gene sequence: CDR1 GTSNPN, CDR2 SVGIG (reference sequence). V was pared by 3 bases and J by 8 bases, with 16 bases between. This CDR3 contains 14 residues. The chain is built from TRBV30 and TRBJ1-4, with D possibly TRBD1 on 6 matching bases. Sequenced: PBMCs. This sequence was found in a man aged 60-69 years with lung cancer. Here the CDR3 reads CAWSAGTLEEKLFF. Written as DNA, the CDR3 is TGTGCCTGGAGCGCCGGGACATTAGAAGAAAAACTGTTTTTT.